Reported below is one T cell receptor (beta chain). Its antigen target is currently unknown. Within one base of it there is no much larger clone, and no base qualities were kept. These data originate in a study of molecular identifiers for immune sequencing clone quantification (dated by TCRdb to 2017 to 2018). Regarding the study in general: For a replicate experiment, RNA from around 20,000 or 100,000 naive CD8 T cells was divided into five aliquots, of which four were sequenced. This methods study used CD8 T cells to benchmark TCR RNA copy counting and molecular-identifier clustering-based TCR repertoire sequencing (MIDCIRS). General findings and caveats noted by the study authors: The naive libraries included spiked-in Jurkat TCR RNA (about ten copies' worth), and this Jurkat TCR RNA is not part of the donor repertoire. Highly expanded clone sizes could be underestimated because identical TCR molecules may share a barcode. Modeling indicated around 3 TCR RNA copies recovered per cell, compared with 7.5 to 10 by digital PCR, which implies a capture efficiency of approximately 29%. When barcode sub-clustering was left out, chimeric consensus sequences inflated TCR diversity, with chimeras reaching as high as 47%. In CMV-specific effector cells, clones with more than 20 RNA copies accounted for over 99% of molecules, whereas in naive cells such clones accounted for under 1%. Spiked-in Jurkat TCR RNA equivalent to a single cell was reported to be detectable even among over 800,000 naive CD8 T cells.

Libraries of naive CD8 T cells were built from about 21,000 to 970,000 sorted cells, with 10%, 30% or 50% of the purified RNA used. On a BD FACSAria II, naive CD8 T cells were FACS-sorted as CD8+CD4-CCR7+CD45RA+ and collected into RLT Plus buffer. Roughly ten TCR copies' worth of Jurkat RNA were spiked into roughly 19,000-1,000,000 naive CD8 T cell samples to test detection sensitivity. Enrichment of CD8 T cells was done with RosetteSep CD8+ T Cell Enrichment Cocktail plus Ficoll-Paque, and ACK red cell lysis came afterward. In the germline V gene, CDR1 corresponds to LGHNA and CDR2 to YSLEER. Trimming takes 0 bases from V and 7 bases from J, and the germline ends sit 12 bases apart. From cysteine to phenylalanine, the CDR3 is 14 amino acids long. Just CDR3 DNA is preserved here, 42 bases in frame from base 1. The library was prepared using PCR. The data were produced on a NextSeq 500. Preparation of bulk TCR libraries followed a previously described approach, with the TCR primers listed in Table S5. Total RNA was purified with the Qiagen AllPrep DNA/RNA kit. Before analysis, reads from multiple sequencing runs of the same library were pooled. Regarding the original processing steps: Only reads with exact TCR constant sequence were kept, trimmed to 150 nt, and grouped by their 12-nt molecular barcodes. Reads inside each barcode group were sub-clustered using a 15% Levenshtein threshold, and a quality-weighted consensus sequence was constructed for each RNA molecule. Non-functional sequences were discarded, and so were lower-count sequences lying one edit away from another sequence. Based on a fit of two negative binomial distributions, barcode sub-clusters having less than 20% of the maximum read count were discarded. Using fastp at Q25 and MiXCR, TCRdb reprocessed the public reads and kept productive beta chains. One record per CDR3 amino acid sequence lists the most common genes and DNA. These V and J calls rely on TCRdb rather than the paper's analysis. Here the sample has 40,000 to 65,000 distinct CDR3 sequences; about a third occur a single time. Approximately 4.2% of the sample is in the top ten clones.

The chain was built from TRBV4-3 and TRBJ1-1, and the D gene may be TRBD1, 6 bases matching. Sample: naive CD8+ T cells from blood, with Jurkat cell RNA spiked in. Read against the paper, the sample's cell subset or site label means: FACS-sorted CD8+CD4-CCR7+CD45RA+ naive T cells. The receptor's source is a human donor in good health. Some libraries in this study had Jurkat cell RNA spiked in. The DNA sequence is as follows: TGCGCCAGCAGCCAAGATGGGGGCAGTTTTGAAGCTTTCTTT. It translates to CASSQDGGSFEAFF.